These T cell receptor beta chains were read from a single sample in a study of T cell responses to AZD1222 COVID-19 vaccine. Measured with immunoSEQ multiplex PCR; TCRdb has only the in-frame clones, and not every one. The sample lists over 100,000 clones; 90% were seen once. The sample in question was peripheral blood, obtained on day 0 of AZD1222 vaccination. The receptor source for this set is an adult in good health. CDR3s include the opening cysteine and the closing phenylalanine or tryptophan. D genes are given only for firm matches. Clone size is not always given. Where it is, it says once, few, many or a class for expanded clones.

J gene | D gene | V gene | clone size | CDR3 protein | CDR3 DNA
TRBJ2-7 | TRBD2 | TRBV4-2 | NA | CASSQAGTSGGYEQYF | TGTGCCAGCAGCCAAGCGGGGACTAGCGGGGGCTACGAGCAGTACTTC
TRBJ2-7 | NA | TRBV11-2 | NA | CASSLGDSYEQYF | TGTGCCAGCAGCTTAGGGGACTCCTACGAGCAGTACTTC
TRBJ1-4 | TRBD1 | TRBV15 | once | CATRGQNNEKLFF | TGTGCCACCAGGGGACAGAATAATGAAAAACTGTTTTTT
TRBJ2-1 | NA | TRBV20-1 | NA | CSATAGQQFF | TGCAGTGCAACCGCGGGACAGCAATTCTTC
TRBJ2-3 | NA | TRBV29-1 | NA | CSVEGPSTDTQYF | TGCAGCGTGGAGGGGCCCAGCACAGATACGCAGTATTTT
TRBJ2-7 | NA | TRBV27 | NA | CASSFLLGHEQYF | TGTGCCAGCAGTTTTTTACTAGGGCACGAGCAGTACTTC
TRBJ2-5 | TRBD2 | TRBV19 | NA | CASSNSGGGAQYF | TGTGCCAGTAGTAATAGCGGGGGGGGAGCCCAGTACTTC
TRBJ2-3 | NA | TRBV27 | NA | CASSFSLASTDTQYF | TGTGCCAGCAGTTTTTCCCTCGCTAGCACAGATACGCAGTATTTT
TRBJ1-3 | TRBD1 | TRBV9 | NA | CASSVTTGAGGNTIYF | TGTGCCAGCAGCGTAACCACAGGGGCGGGTGGAAACACCATATATTTT
TRBJ1-4 | NA | TRBV20-1 | NA | CSASWVAGVEKLFF | TGCAGTGCCAGTTGGGTCGCGGGCGTCGAAAAACTGTTTTTT
TRBJ2-2 | TRBD1 | TRBV3-1/TRBV3-2 | NA | CASSQGGQGNTGELFF | TGTGCCAGCAGCCAAGGAGGACAGGGTAACACCGGGGAGCTGTTTTTT
TRBJ2-3 | NA | TRBV6-2/TRBV6-3 | NA | CASSYSGVTAYTQYF | TGTGCCAGCAGTTACTCGGGGGTTACCGCGTATACGCAGTATTTT
TRBJ2-5 | NA | TRBV5-6 | NA | CASSLLGRGGETQYF | TGTGCCAGCAGCTTGCTTGGCAGGGGAGGAGAGACCCAGTACTTC
TRBJ2-2 | TRBD1 | TRBV5-1 | NA | CASKLGGETGELFF | TGCGCCAGCAAGTTAGGGGGCGAAACCGGGGAGCTGTTTTTT
TRBJ1-4 | NA | TRBV7-9 | NA | CASSLAWSRVNEKLFF | TGTGCCAGCAGCTTAGCGTGGTCCAGGGTCAATGAAAAACTGTTTTTT
TRBJ1-2 | TRBD1 | TRBV6-5 | NA | CASSLRDRGDYGYTF | TGTGCCAGCAGTTTACGGGACAGGGGGGACTATGGCTACACCTTC
TRBJ2-7 | NA | TRBV5-6 | NA | CASSSDSYEQYF | TGTGCCAGCAGCTCGGACAGCTACGAGCAGTACTTC
TRBJ1-2 | TRBD1 | TRBV5-4 | NA | CASSFSGDRGYGYTF | TGTGCCAGCAGCTTTTCCGGCGACAGGGGGTATGGCTACACCTTC
TRBJ2-7 | NA | TRBV6-2/TRBV6-3 | NA | CASSPEIWTYEQYF | TGTGCCAGCAGTCCCGAAATCTGGACCTACGAGCAGTACTTC
TRBJ1-6 | NA | TRBV4-3 | NA | CASSQVSKGSSYNSPLHF | TGCGCCAGCAGCCAAGTTAGTAAGGGGAGCTCCTATAATTCACCCCTCCACTTT
TRBJ1-3 | TRBD1 | TRBV15 | NA | CATSKTGEVPVGNTIYF | TGTGCCACCAGCAAGACAGGGGAGGTACCGGTAGGAAACACCATATATTTT
TRBJ1-5 | NA | TRBV11-2 | NA | CASSFKNSNQPQHF | TGTGCCAGCAGCTTTAAGAATAGCAATCAGCCCCAGCATTTT
TRBJ2-7 | TRBD1 | TRBV28 | NA | CASSLLGQGPYEQYF | TGTGCCAGCAGTCTCCTCGGACAGGGGCCCTACGAGCAGTACTTC
TRBJ1-1 | NA | TRBV5-1 | NA | CASSPTGKRDTEAFF | TGCGCCAGCAGCCCTACAGGTAAACGGGACACTGAAGCTTTCTTT
TRBJ1-3 | NA | TRBV19 | NA | CASSDRTYSGNTIYF | TGTGCCAGTAGCGACAGGACTTACTCTGGAAACACCATATATTTT
TRBJ1-1 | NA | TRBV4-2 | NA | CASSQGRAGRVNTEAFF | TGTGCCAGCAGCCAAGGGAGAGCAGGGAGGGTCAACACTGAAGCTTTCTTT
TRBJ2-5 | TRBD2 | TRBV6-1 | NA | CASSKAGGQETQYF | TGTGCCAGCAGTAAAGCGGGGGGCCAAGAGACCCAGTACTTC
TRBJ1-3 | TRBD1 | TRBV18 | NA | CASSYTGTGGNTIYF | TGTGCCAGCTCATATACGGGGACAGGTGGAAACACCATATATTTT
TRBJ2-7 | NA | TRBV28 | NA | CASRSSGEQYF | TGTGCCAGCCGGAGCAGCGGCGAGCAGTACTTC
TRBJ1-5 | NA | TRBV21-1 | NA | CASNMTGEFSNQPQHF | TGTGCCAGCAACATGACAGGGGAATTTAGCAATCAGCCCCAGCATTTT
TRBJ1-2 | NA | TRBV4-2 | NA | CASSQDGGNYGYTF | TGTGCCAGCAGCCAAGACGGCGGAAACTATGGCTACACCTTC
TRBJ1-2 | NA | TRBV19 | NA | CASSSDGQGIYGYTF | TGTGCCAGTAGTTCCGATGGTCAGGGGATCTATGGCTACACCTTC
TRBJ1-5 | TRBD1 | TRBV7-2 | NA | CASSGTGIDQPQHF | TGTGCCAGCAGCGGGACAGGGATCGATCAGCCCCAGCATTTT
TRBJ2-2 | NA | TRBV11-1 | NA | CASSLMNGELFF | TGTGCCAGCAGCTTGATGAACGGGGAGCTGTTTTTT
TRBJ2-3 | NA | TRBV7-2 | NA | CASSTNRADTQYF | TGTGCCAGCAGCACCAATCGTGCAGATACGCAGTATTTT
TRBJ1-1 | NA | TRBV9 | NA | CASSVGGRRGAFF | TGTGCCAGCAGCGTAGGAGGCAGGCGTGGTGCTTTCTTT
TRBJ1-3 | TRBD1 | TRBV29-1 | NA | CSATRTGGSGNTIYF | TGCAGCGCGACCCGGACAGGGGGCAGTGGAAACACCATATATTTT
TRBJ2-7 | NA | TRBV4-3 | NA | CASSQETHTMGFEQYF | TGCGCCAGCAGCCAAGAAACGCACACCATGGGGTTCGAGCAGTACTTC
TRBJ1-3 | NA | TRBV10-3 | NA | CAISEHGQDGNTIYF | TGTGCCATCAGTGAGCACGGGCAGGATGGAAACACCATATATTTT
TRBJ1-5 | NA | TRBV12-3/TRBV12-4 | NA | CASSGTANQPQHF | TGTGCCAGCAGCGGGACGGCCAATCAGCCCCAGCATTTT
TRBJ1-1 | TRBD1 | TRBV7-9 | NA | CASSDGGQGEAFF | TGTGCCAGCAGCGACGGTGGACAGGGTGAAGCTTTCTTT
TRBJ2-7 | TRBD1 | TRBV7-9 | NA | CASSSSRRPGQGIYEQYF | TGTGCCAGCAGCTCCTCCCGCCGTCCGGGACAGGGGATCTACGAGCAGTACTTC
TRBJ1-6 | NA | TRBV25-1 | NA | CASSEWGGHNSPLHF | TGTGCCAGCAGTGAATGGGGGGGGCATAATTCACCCCTCCACTTT